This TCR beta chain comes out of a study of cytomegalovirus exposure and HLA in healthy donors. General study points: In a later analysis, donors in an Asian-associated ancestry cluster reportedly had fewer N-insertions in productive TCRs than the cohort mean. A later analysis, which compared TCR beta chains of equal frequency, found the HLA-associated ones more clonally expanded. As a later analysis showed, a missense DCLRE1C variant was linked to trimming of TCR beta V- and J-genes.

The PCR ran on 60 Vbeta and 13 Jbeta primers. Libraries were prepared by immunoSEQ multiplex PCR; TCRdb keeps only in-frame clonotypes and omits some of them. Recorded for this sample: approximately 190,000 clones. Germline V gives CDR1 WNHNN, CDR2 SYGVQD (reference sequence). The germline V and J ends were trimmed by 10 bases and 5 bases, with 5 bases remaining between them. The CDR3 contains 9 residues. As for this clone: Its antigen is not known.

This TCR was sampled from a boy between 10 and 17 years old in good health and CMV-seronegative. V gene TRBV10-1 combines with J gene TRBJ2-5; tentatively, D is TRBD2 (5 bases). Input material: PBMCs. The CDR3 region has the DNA TGCGCCAAGCGGGAGACCCAGTACTTC. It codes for CAKRETQYF.